These T cell receptor beta chains were read from a single sample in a study of blood T cells in healthy people across ages. In TCRdb, the 5' RACE reads were re-called with MiXCR into one record per CDR3 protein. The sample comprises more than 1 million distinct CDR3 sequences, more than 40% of which are singletons, and about 20% rests with the top ten. The sample comprised blood. The receptors derive from a woman in her fifties or sixties in good health. Each CDR3 is given with its conserved first and last residue.

TRBJ2-1 | TRBV3-1 | CASSQDSGNEQFF
TRBJ1-1 | TRBV20-1 | CSSPPTGWNTEAFF
TRBJ1-1 | TRBV20-1 | CSASSGVNTEAFF
TRBJ2-7 | TRBV6-1 | CASSVPSYEQYF
TRBJ2-5 | TRBV12-3/TRBV12-4 | CASSLGGRAPQYF
TRBJ2-3 | TRBV20-1 | CSARDPLLAGAVDTQYF
TRBJ2-1 | TRBV12-3/TRBV12-4 | CAGIPGAMGLNEQFF
TRBJ1-2 | TRBV11-2 | CASSSSVPGDGYTF
TRBJ2-7 | TRBV20-1 | CSADGRLAGGLAYEQYF
TRBJ2-7 | TRBV13 | CASSSGRTSYEQYF
TRBJ2-1 | TRBV6-6 | CASRHTSSYNEQFF
TRBJ1-5 | TRBV7-2 | CASSRGVPQPQHF
TRBJ2-3 | TRBV7-9 | CASSLEGAGPDTQYF
TRBJ2-3 | TRBV12-3/TRBV12-4 | CASRRTGEYTQYF
TRBJ2-1 | TRBV15 | CATKGLAGLGAHLPGEQFF
TRBJ2-1 | TRBV7-2 | CASSSTLAGGDNEQFF
TRBJ2-3 | TRBV5-6 | CASSLPTDTQYF
TRBJ2-6 | TRBV28 | CASSFYRVSGANVLTF
TRBJ2-5 | TRBV9 | CASVPVRTSVEETQYF
TRBJ2-1 | TRBV9 | CASSVAPELAGVSEQFF
TRBJ2-5 | TRBV29-1 | CSVEDPRVFQETQYF
TRBJ2-7 | TRBV5-8 | CASSLLRLTDSYEQYF
TRBJ2-1 | TRBV20-1 | CSARDLGDSPQFF
TRBJ2-1 | TRBV5-1 | CASSLPSGDEQFF
NA | TRBV6-5 | CASSYAVTGGRTTQYF
TRBJ1-2 | TRBV7-9 | CASRGPTQTVNYGYTF
TRBJ2-1 | TRBV7-3 | CASSRGGSNEQFF
TRBJ2-5 | TRBV9 | CASSAGSGSQETQYF
TRBJ2-5 | TRBV20-1 | CSATSGVRALRETQYF
TRBJ2-3 | TRBV3-1 | CASSQGARGRDTQYF
TRBJ2-3 | TRBV5-1 | CASSHKTDTQYF
TRBJ2-1 | TRBV7-9 | CASSLVPGTGGRRQFF
TRBJ2-7 | TRBV10-3 | CAISEISYEQYF
TRBJ1-1 | TRBV12-3/TRBV12-4 | CASSPEATEAFF
TRBJ2-7 | TRBV5-1 | CASSSRRLAGGSYEQNF
TRBJ2-1 | TRBV5-6 | CASSLNGYEQFF
TRBJ2-7 | TRBV2 | CAQHSGGTSYEQYF
TRBJ2-3 | TRBV6-5 | CASPNTQYF
TRBJ2-1 | TRBV20-1 | CSANVQTAYEQFF
TRBJ2-7 | TRBV21-1 | CATERYEQYF
TRBJ2-3 | TRBV5-1 | CASSLDGETDTQYF
TRBJ1-6 | TRBV30 | CAWSKGDSPLHF
TRBJ2-3 | TRBV20-1 | CSARPLERATDTQYF
TRBJ1-1 | TRBV6-1 | CASSAPGTHQRTGVRSEAFF
TRBJ2-1 | TRBV20-1 | CSATDSYYNEQFF
TRBJ2-7 | TRBV10-3 | CAAGAGLSYEQYF
TRBJ2-7 | TRBV19 | CASSIEGSVREQYF
TRBJ2-1 | TRBV25-1 | CASSELGMASNNEQFF
TRBJ2-7 | TRBV28 | CATLSRYEQYF
TRBJ2-7 | TRBV6-5 | CASSYGPDRYEQYF
TRBJ2-7 | TRBV5-5 | CASSWQTGAYEQYF
TRBJ2-7 | TRBV10-3 | CAISEARGPYEQYF
TRBJ2-7 | TRBV21-1 | CASSKEIGLAGGSYEQYF